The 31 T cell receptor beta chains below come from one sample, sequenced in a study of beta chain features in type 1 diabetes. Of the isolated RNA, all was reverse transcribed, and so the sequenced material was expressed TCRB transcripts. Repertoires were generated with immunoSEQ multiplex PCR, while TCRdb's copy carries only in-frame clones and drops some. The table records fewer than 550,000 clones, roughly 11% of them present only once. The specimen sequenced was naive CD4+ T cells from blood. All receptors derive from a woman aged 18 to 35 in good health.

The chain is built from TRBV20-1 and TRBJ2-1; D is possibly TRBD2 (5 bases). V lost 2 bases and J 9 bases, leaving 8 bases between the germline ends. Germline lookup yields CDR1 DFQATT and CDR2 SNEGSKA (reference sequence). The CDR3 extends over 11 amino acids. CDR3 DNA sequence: TGCAGTGCTAGAACTAGAGGTGAGCAGTTCTTC. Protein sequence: CSARTRGEQFF.

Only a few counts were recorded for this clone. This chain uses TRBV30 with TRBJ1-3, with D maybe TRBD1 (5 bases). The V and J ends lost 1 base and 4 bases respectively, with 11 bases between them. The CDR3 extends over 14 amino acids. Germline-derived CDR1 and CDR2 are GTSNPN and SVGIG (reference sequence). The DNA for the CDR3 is TGTGCCTGGAGTGGGTTAGGGGCCGGAAACACCATATATTTT. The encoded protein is CAWSGLGAGNTIYF.

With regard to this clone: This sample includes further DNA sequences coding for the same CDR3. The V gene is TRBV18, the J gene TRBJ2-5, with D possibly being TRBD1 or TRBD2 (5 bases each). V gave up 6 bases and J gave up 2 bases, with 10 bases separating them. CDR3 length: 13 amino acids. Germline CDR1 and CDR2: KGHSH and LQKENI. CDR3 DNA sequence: TGTGCCAGCTCCCCGGGACGGCAAGAGACCCAGTACTTC. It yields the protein CASSPGRQETQYF.

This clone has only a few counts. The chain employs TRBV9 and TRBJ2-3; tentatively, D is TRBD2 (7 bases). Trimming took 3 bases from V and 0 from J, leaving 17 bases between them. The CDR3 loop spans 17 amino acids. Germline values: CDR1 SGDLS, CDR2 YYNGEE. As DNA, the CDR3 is TGTGCCAGCAGCGCGCGGGGGCACCTCCTTAGCACAGATACGCAGTATTTT. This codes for CASSARGHLLSTDTQYF.

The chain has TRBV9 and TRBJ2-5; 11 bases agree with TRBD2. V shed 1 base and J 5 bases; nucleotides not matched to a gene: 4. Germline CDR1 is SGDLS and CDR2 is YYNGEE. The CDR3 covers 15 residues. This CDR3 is CASSVLAGGGETQYF. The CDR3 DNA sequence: TGTGCCAGCAGCGTACTAGCGGGAGGAGGGGAGACCCAGTACTTC.

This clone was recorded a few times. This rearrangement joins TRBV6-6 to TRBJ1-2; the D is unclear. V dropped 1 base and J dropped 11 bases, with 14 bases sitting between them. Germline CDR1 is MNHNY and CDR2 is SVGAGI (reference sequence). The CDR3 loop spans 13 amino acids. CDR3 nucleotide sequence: TGTGCCAGCAGTTACTACGATCAATCGGTTTACACCTTC. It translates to CASSYYDQSVYTF.

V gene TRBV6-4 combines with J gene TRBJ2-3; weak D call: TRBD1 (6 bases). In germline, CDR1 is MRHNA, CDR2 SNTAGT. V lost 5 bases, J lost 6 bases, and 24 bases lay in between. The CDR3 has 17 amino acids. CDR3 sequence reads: CASSKRGDIQSGDTQYF. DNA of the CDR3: TGTGCCAGCAGTAAACGTGGGGACATTCAATCTGGGGATACGCAGTATTTT.

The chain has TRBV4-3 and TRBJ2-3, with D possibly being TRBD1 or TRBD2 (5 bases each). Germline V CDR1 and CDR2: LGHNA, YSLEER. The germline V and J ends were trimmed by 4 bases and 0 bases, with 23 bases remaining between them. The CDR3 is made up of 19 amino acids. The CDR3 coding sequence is TGCGCCAGCAGCCCGACCCCCACTCGGGGCCGAGTTAGCACAGATACGCAGTATTTT. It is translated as CASSPTPTRGRVSTDTQYF.

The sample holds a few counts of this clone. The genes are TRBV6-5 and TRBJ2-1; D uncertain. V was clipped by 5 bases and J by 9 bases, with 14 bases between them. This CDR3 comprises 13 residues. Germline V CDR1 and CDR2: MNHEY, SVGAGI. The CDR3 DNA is TGTGCCAGCAGTCCAACCGTTTTACCTGAGCAGTTCTTC. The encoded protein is CASSPTVLPEQFF.

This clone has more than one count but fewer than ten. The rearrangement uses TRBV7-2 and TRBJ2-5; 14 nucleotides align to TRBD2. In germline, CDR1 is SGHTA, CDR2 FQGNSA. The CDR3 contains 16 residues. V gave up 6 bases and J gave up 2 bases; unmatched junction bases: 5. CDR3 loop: CASSSGLAGAQETQYF. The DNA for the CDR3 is TGTGCCAGCAGTTCGGGACTAGCGGGGGCACAAGAGACCCAGTACTTC.

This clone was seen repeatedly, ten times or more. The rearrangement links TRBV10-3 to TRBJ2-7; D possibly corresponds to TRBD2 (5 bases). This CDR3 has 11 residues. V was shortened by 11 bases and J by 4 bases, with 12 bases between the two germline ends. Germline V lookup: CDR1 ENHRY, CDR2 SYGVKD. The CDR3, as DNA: TGTGCCCACAGTCCGGGGTACGAGCAGTACTTC. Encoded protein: CAHSPGYEQYF.

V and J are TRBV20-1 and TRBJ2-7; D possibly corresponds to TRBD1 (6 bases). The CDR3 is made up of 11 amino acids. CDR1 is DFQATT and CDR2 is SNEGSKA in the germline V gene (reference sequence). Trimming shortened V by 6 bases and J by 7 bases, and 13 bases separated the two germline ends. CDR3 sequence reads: CSATKGDEQYF. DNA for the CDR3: TGCAGTGCCACCAAGGGGGATGAGCAGTACTTC.

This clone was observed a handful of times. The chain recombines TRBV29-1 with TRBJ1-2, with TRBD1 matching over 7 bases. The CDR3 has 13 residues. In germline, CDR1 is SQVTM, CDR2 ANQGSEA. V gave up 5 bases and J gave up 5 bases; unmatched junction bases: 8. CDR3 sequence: CSVTGTVTYGYTF. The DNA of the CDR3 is TGCAGCGTTACAGGGACAGTTACTTATGGCTACACCTTC. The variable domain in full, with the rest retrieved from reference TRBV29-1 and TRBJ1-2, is SAVISQKPSRDICQRGTSLTIQCQVDSQVTMMFWYRQQPGQSLTLIATANQGSEATYESGFVIDKFPISRPNLTFSTLTVSNMSPEDSSIYLCSVTGTVTYGYTFGSGTRLTVV.

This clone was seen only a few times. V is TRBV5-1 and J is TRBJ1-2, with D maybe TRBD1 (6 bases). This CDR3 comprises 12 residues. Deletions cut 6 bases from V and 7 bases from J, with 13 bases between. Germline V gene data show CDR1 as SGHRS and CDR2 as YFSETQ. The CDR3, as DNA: TGCGCCAGCAAAGTTGGACAGTTTGGCTACACCTTC. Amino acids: CASKVGQFGYTF.

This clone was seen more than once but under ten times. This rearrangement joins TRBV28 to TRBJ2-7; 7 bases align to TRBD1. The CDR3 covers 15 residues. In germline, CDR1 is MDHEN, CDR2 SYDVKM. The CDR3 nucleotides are TGTGCCAGCAGTTTATCCGGTCCGCCCACCGGGACAGTCGTTGTC. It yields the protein CASSLSGPPTGTVVV.

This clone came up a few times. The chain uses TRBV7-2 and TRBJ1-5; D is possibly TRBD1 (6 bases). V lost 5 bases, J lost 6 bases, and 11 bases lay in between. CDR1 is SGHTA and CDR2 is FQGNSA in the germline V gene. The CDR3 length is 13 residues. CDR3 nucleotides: TGTGCCAGCAGCAACAGGGTCGGTCAGCCCCAGCATTTT. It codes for CASSNRVGQPQHF.

The CDR3 nucleotides are TGCAGTGCTAGAGATCTGGCGGGAGTGTACTTC. It yields the protein CSARDLAGVYF. V and J are TRBV20-1 and TRBJ2-7, with 7 bases fitting TRBD2. Germline values: CDR1 DFQATT, CDR2 SNEGSKA (reference sequence). Trimming cost V 0 bases and J 12 bases; bases outside gene matches: 5. The CDR3 has 11 residues.

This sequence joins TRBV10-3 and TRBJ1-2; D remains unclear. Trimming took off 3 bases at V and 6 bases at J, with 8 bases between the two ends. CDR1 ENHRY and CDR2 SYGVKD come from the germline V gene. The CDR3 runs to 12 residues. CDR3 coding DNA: TGTGCCATCAGTGACGCCGGCAATGGCTACACCTTC. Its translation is CAISDAGNGYTF.

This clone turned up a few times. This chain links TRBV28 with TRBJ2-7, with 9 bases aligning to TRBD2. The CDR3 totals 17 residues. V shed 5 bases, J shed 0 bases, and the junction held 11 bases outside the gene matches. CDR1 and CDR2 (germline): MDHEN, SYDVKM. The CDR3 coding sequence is TGTGCCAGCAGTCCTCTAAGACTAGCGGTTAGCTCCTACGAGCAGTACGTC. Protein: CASSPLRLAVSSYEQYV.

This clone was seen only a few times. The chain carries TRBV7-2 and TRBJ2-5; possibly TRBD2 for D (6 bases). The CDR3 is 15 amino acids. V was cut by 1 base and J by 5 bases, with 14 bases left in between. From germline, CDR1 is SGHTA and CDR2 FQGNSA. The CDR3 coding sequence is TGTGCCAGCAGCTTAGATTCTACTAGCCCGGAGACCCAGTACTTC. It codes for CASSLDSTSPETQYF.

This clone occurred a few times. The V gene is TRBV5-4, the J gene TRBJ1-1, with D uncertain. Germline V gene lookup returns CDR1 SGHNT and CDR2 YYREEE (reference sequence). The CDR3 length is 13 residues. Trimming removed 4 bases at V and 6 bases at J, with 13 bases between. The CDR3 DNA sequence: TGTGCCAGCAGCACCGTGGACCGATCTGAAGCTTTCTTT. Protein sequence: CASSTVDRSEAFF.

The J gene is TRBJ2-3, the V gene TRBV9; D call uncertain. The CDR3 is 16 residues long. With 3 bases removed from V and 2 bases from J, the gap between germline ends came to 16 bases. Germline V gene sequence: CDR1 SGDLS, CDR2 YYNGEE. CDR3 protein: CASSARTASPTDTQYF. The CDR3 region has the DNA TGTGCCAGCAGCGCCCGTACGGCAAGTCCCACAGATACGCAGTATTTT.

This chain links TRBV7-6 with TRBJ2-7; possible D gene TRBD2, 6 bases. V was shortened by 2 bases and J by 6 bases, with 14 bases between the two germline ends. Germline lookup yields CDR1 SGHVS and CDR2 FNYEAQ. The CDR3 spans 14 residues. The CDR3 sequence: CASSLYREEGEQYV. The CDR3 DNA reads TGTGCCAGCAGCTTATATCGCGAGGAGGGCGAGCAGTACGTC.

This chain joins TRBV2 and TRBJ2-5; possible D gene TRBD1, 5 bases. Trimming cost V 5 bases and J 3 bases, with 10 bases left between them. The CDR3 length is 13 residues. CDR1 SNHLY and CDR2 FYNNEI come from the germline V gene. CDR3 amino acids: CASSQGREETQYF. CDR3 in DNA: TGTGCCAGCAGTCAGGGCAGGGAAGAGACCCAGTACTTC.

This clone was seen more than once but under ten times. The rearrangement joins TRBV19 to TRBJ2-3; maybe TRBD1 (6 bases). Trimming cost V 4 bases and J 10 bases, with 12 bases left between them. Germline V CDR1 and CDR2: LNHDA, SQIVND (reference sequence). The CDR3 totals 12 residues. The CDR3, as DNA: TGTGCCAGTAGTACCATAACAGGGCCGCAGTATTTT. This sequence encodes CASSTITGPQYF. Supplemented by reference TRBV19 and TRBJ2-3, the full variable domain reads DGGITQSPKYLFRKEGQNVTLSCEQNLNHDAMYWYRQDPGQGLRLIYYSQIVNDFQKGDIAEGYSVSREKKESFPLTVTSAQKNPTAFYLCASSTITGPQYFGPGTRLTVL.

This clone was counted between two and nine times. CDR3 DNA: TGTGCCAGCAGCTTGGCCTTACCGGGACTAGCGGTCTCCACCTACGAGCAGTACTTC. It translates to CASSLALPGLAVSTYEQYF. V is TRBV11-3 and J is TRBJ2-7, with 11 bases aligning to TRBD2. The CDR3 extends over 19 amino acids. The junction had 15 bases not matched to a gene; V was cut back by 3 bases and J by 2 bases. The germline gives CDR1 SGHNT, CDR2 YENEEA.

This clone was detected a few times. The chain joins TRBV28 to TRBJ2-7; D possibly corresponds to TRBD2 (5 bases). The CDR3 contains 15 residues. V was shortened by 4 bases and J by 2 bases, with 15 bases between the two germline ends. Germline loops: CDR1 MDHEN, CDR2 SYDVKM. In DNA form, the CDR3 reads TGTGCCAGCAGTTCTGGTTGGGAGCCTGCCTACGAGCAGTACGTC. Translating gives CASSSGWEPAYEQYV.

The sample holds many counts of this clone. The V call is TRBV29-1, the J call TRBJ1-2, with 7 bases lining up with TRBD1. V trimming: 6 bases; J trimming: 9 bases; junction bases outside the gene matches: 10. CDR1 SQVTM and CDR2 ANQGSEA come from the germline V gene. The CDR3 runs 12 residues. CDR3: CSVRQGPGSYTF. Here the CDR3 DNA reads TGCAGCGTGCGACAGGGCCCGGGGAGCTACACCTTC. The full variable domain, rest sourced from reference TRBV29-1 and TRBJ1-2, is SAVISQKPSRDICQRGTSLTIQCQVDSQVTMMFWYRQQPGQSLTLIATANQGSEATYESGFVIDKFPISRPNLTFSTLTVSNMSPEDSSIYLCSVRQGPGSYTFGSGTRLTVV.

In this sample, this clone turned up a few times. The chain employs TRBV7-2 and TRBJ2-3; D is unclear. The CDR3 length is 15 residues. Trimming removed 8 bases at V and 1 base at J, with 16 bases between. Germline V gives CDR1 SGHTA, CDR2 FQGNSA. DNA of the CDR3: TGTGCCAGCGGCTCAAGGCGGTGGGGCACAGATACGCAGTATTTT. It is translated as CASGSRRWGTDTQYF.

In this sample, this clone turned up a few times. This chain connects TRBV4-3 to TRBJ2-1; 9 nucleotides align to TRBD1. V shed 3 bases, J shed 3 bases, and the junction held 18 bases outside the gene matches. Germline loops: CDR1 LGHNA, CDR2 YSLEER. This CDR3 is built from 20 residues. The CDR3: CASSHGLSFRDRDNYNEQFF. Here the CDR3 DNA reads TGCGCCAGCAGCCATGGTCTCTCGTTTCGGGACAGGGACAACTACAATGAGCAGTTCTTC.

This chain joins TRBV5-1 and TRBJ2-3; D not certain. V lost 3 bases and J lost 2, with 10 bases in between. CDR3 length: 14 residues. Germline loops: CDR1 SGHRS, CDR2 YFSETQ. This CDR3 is CASSSLKNTDTQYF. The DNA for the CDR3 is TGCGCCAGCAGCTCCCTTAAGAACACAGATACGCAGTATTTT. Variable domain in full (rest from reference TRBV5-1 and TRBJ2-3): KAGVTQTPRYLIKTRGQQVTLSCSPISGHRSVSWYQQTPGQGLQFLFEYFSETQRNKGNFPGRFSGRQFSNSRSEMNVSTLELGDSALYLCASSSLKNTDTQYFGPGTRLTVL.